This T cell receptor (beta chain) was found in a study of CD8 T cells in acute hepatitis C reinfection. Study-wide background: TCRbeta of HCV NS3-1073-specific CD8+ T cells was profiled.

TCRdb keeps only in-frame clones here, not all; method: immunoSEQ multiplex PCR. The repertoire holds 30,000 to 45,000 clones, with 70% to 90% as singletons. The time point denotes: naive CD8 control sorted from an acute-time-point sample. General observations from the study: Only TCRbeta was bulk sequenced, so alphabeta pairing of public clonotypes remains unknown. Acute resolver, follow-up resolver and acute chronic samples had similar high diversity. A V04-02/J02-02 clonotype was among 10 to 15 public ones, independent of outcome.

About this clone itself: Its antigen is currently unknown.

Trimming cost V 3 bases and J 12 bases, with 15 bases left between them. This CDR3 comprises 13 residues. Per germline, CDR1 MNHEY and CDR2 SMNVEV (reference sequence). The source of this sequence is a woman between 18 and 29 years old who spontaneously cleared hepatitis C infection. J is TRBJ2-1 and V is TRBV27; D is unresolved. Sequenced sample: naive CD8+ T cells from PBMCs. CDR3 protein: CASSFGPMWWQFF. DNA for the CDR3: TGTGCCAGCAGTTTCGGTCCCATGTGGTGGCAGTTCTTC.